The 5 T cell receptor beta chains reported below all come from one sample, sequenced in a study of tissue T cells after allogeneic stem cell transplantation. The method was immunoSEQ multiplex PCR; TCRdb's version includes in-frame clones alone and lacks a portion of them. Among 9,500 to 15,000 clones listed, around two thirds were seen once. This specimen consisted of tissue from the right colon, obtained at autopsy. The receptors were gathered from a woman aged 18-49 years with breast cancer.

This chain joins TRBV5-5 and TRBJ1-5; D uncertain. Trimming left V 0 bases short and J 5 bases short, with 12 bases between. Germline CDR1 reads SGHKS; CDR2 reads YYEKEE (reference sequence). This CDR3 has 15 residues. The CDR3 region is CASSLDIRVDQPQHF. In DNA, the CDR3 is TGTGCCAGCAGCTTGGATATAAGGGTAGATCAGCCCCAGCATTTT.

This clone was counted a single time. CDR3 loop: CASSQNRGPSGSRWDEQFF. The CDR3 DNA reads TGTGCCAGCAGCCAGAACCGGGGGCCTAGCGGGAGTAGATGGGATGAGCAGTTCTTC. The gene calls are TRBV4-2 and TRBJ2-1; 10 positions agree with TRBD2. The CDR3 spans 19 residues. CDR1 is LGHNA and CDR2 is YNFKEQ in the germline V gene. The junction had 19 bases not matched to a gene; V was cut back by 3 bases and J by 8 bases.

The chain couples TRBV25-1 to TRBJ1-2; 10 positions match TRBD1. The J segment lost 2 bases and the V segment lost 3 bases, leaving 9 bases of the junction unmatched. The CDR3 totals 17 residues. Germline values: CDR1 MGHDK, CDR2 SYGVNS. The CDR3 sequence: CASSELTGGATNYGYTF. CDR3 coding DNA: TGTGCCAGCAGTGAGCTGACAGGGGGCGCAACCAACTATGGCTACACCTTC.

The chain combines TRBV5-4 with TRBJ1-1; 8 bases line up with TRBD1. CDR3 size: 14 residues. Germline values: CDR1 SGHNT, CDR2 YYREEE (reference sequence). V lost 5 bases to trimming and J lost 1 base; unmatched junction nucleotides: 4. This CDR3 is CASRPGTGNTEAFF. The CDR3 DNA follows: TGTGCCAGCAGACCCGGGACAGGGAACACTGAAGCTTTCTTT.

The CDR3 DNA is TGTGCCACCAGTGATCCTAGCGGGGGCGGAGAGACCCAGTACTTC. Translated, it gives CATSDPSGGGETQYF. V gene TRBV24-1 combines with J gene TRBJ2-5, with 10 bases matching TRBD2. The CDR3 contains 15 residues. In germline, CDR1 is KGHDR, CDR2 SFDVKD. The junction had 4 bases not matched to a gene; V was cut back by 3 bases and J by 4 bases.